Listed below are T cell receptor beta chains from one sample, sequenced in a study of T cell responses to AZD1222 COVID-19 vaccine. The table came from immunoSEQ multiplex PCR; TCRdb's copy has only in-frame clones and leaves some out. In the table there are approximately 65,000 clones, about 80% of which are singletons. Sequenced here: peripheral blood, sampled on day 0 of AZD1222 vaccination. Receptors were obtained from an adult in good health. The CDR3 runs from the conserved cysteine through the conserved F or W. A D gene is named only where the DNA matches it firmly. Not all rows give a size; the values are once, few, many and, for expanded clones, a class.

V gene: TRBV7-8
CDR3 length: 15
clone size: -
D gene: -
J gene: TRBJ1-1
CDR3 protein: CASSLRAGLGTEAFF
CDR3 DNA: TGTGCCAGCAGCCTGCGCGCGGGCTTGGGTACTGAAGCTTTCTTT

V gene: TRBV9
CDR3 length: 16
clone size: -
D gene: -
J gene: TRBJ2-2
CDR3 protein: CASIRIWAGGAGELFF
CDR3 DNA: TGTGCCAGCATCCGGATCTGGGCTGGTGGTGCCGGGGAGCTGTTTTTT

V gene: TRBV7-2
CDR3 length: 15
clone size: -
D gene: -
J gene: TRBJ1-2
CDR3 protein: CASINRDVRERGYTF
CDR3 DNA: TGTGCCAGCATCAACCGGGACGTCCGGGAACGTGGCTACACCTTC

V gene: TRBV11-2
CDR3 length: 14
clone size: -
D gene: TRBD1
J gene: TRBJ1-3
CDR3 protein: CASSLQGAGNTIYF
CDR3 DNA: TGTGCCAGCAGCTTACAGGGGGCTGGAAACACCATATATTTT

V gene: TRBV7-2
CDR3 length: 14
clone size: -
D gene: TRBD1
J gene: TRBJ1-3
CDR3 protein: CASSYVGGGNTIYF
CDR3 DNA: TGTGCCAGCAGCTACGTAGGGGGCGGAAACACCATATATTTT

V gene: TRBV19
CDR3 length: 15
clone size: -
D gene: -
J gene: TRBJ2-1
CDR3 protein: CASSIDLGDYNEQFF
CDR3 DNA: TGTGCCAGTAGTATAGATCTTGGGGATTACAATGAGCAGTTCTTC

V gene: TRBV5-6
CDR3 length: 16
clone size: -
D gene: -
J gene: TRBJ1-1
CDR3 protein: CASSLVGSLMNTEAFF
CDR3 DNA: TGTGCCAGCAGCTTGGTGGGCAGTTTAATGAACACTGAAGCTTTCTTT

V gene: TRBV1
CDR3 length: 16
clone size: -
D gene: -
J gene: TRBJ1-1
CDR3 protein: CTSSQAFDRGATEAFF
CDR3 DNA: TGCACCAGCAGCCAAGCCTTCGATCGAGGCGCCACTGAAGCTTTCTTT

V gene: TRBV5-6
CDR3 length: 16
clone size: few
D gene: TRBD2
J gene: TRBJ2-7
CDR3 protein: CASRGELAGGPYEQYF
CDR3 DNA: TGTGCCAGCCGCGGGGAGCTAGCGGGGGGGCCGTACGAGCAGTACTTC

V gene: TRBV4-1
CDR3 length: 14
clone size: -
D gene: -
J gene: TRBJ2-3
CDR3 protein: CASSQDNSGDTQYF
CDR3 DNA: TGCGCCAGCAGCCAAGACAACTCAGGGGATACGCAGTATTTT

V gene: TRBV6-5
CDR3 length: 14
clone size: -
D gene: -
J gene: TRBJ1-1
CDR3 protein: CASRLIHGNTEAFF
CDR3 DNA: TGTGCCAGCAGATTGATACACGGGAACACTGAAGCTTTCTTT

V gene: TRBV19
CDR3 length: 14
clone size: -
D gene: -
J gene: TRBJ2-7
CDR3 protein: CASSIDRESYEQYF
CDR3 DNA: TGTGCCAGTAGTATAGATCGGGAATCCTACGAGCAGTACTTC

V gene: TRBV5-1
CDR3 length: 16
clone size: -
D gene: TRBD2
J gene: TRBJ2-3
CDR3 protein: CASSLVAGGNTDTQYF
CDR3 DNA: TGCGCCAGCAGCTTGGTCGCGGGGGGAAACACAGATACGCAGTATTTT

V gene: TRBV29-1
CDR3 length: 13
clone size: -
D gene: TRBD1
J gene: TRBJ2-1
CDR3 protein: CSVGTGGYNEQFF
CDR3 DNA: TGCAGCGTTGGGACAGGGGGCTACAATGAGCAGTTCTTC

V gene: TRBV5-1
CDR3 length: 15
clone size: -
D gene: -
J gene: TRBJ2-2
CDR3 protein: CASSLGPGFTGELFF
CDR3 DNA: TGCGCCAGCAGTCTTGGCCCGGGTTTCACCGGGGAGCTGTTTTTT

V gene: TRBV5-4
CDR3 length: 14
clone size: -
D gene: TRBD1
J gene: TRBJ1-6
CDR3 protein: CASSLDRAHSPLHF
CDR3 DNA: TGTGCCAGCAGCTTAGACAGGGCTCATTCACCCCTCCACTTT

V gene: TRBV7-2
CDR3 length: 12
clone size: -
D gene: -
J gene: TRBJ1-1
CDR3 protein: CASSPGQTGAFF
CDR3 DNA: TGTGCCAGCAGCCCTGGACAGACTGGGGCTTTCTTT

V gene: TRBV30
CDR3 length: 15
clone size: -
D gene: -
J gene: TRBJ1-5
CDR3 protein: CAWSDRGTGVAAQHF
CDR3 DNA: TGTGCCTGGAGCGACCGAGGGACGGGGGTAGCAGCCCAGCATTTT

V gene: TRBV10-3
CDR3 length: 19
clone size: -
D gene: TRBD2
J gene: TRBJ2-2
CDR3 protein: CAISARLAGGLTNTGELFF
CDR3 DNA: TGTGCCATCAGTGCCAGACTAGCGGGGGGGCTGACGAACACCGGGGAGCTGTTTTTT

V gene: TRBV7-2
CDR3 length: 13
clone size: -
D gene: -
J gene: TRBJ1-1
CDR3 protein: CASSLHGNTEAFF
CDR3 DNA: TGTGCCAGCAGCTTACATGGGAACACTGAAGCTTTCTTT

V gene: TRBV5-6
CDR3 length: 14
clone size: -
D gene: -
J gene: TRBJ1-2
CDR3 protein: CASSLVSGAYGYTF
CDR3 DNA: TGTGCCAGCAGCTTGGTCTCAGGGGCCTATGGCTACACCTTC

V gene: TRBV28
CDR3 length: 14
clone size: -
D gene: -
J gene: TRBJ1-1
CDR3 protein: CASSSPPPQGKAFF
CDR3 DNA: TGTGCCAGCAGTTCCCCACCCCCACAGGGAAAAGCTTTCTTT

V gene: TRBV6-5
CDR3 length: 14
clone size: -
D gene: TRBD1
J gene: TRBJ2-7
CDR3 protein: CASNPGQGSYEQYF
CDR3 DNA: TGTGCCAGCAATCCGGGACAGGGATCCTACGAGCAGTACTTC

V gene: TRBV11-1
CDR3 length: 13
clone size: few
D gene: TRBD1
J gene: TRBJ1-4
CDR3 protein: CASSFAGGEKLFF
CDR3 DNA: TGTGCCAGCAGCTTCGCAGGGGGTGAAAAACTGTTTTTT

V gene: TRBV27
CDR3 length: 15
clone size: -
D gene: TRBD2
J gene: TRBJ2-1
CDR3 protein: CASSRWLRGGVEQFF
CDR3 DNA: TGTGCCAGCAGTAGGTGGTTGCGGGGGGGTGTTGAGCAGTTCTTC

V gene: TRBV6-5
CDR3 length: 14
clone size: -
D gene: TRBD1
J gene: TRBJ1-1
CDR3 protein: CASSYDRAVTEAFF
CDR3 DNA: TGTGCCAGCAGTTATGACAGGGCAGTCACTGAAGCTTTCTTT

V gene: TRBV5-5
CDR3 length: 13
clone size: -
D gene: -
J gene: TRBJ1-1
CDR3 protein: CASSLRGDTEAFF
CDR3 DNA: TGTGCCAGCAGCTTGAGGGGGGACACTGAAGCTTTCTTT

V gene: TRBV18
CDR3 length: 15
clone size: once
D gene: TRBD1
J gene: TRBJ2-4
CDR3 protein: CASSPGTGGGGVQYF
CDR3 DNA: TGTGCCAGCTCACCAGGGACAGGGGGCGGCGGGGTTCAGTACTTC

V gene: TRBV3-1/TRBV3-2
CDR3 length: 13
clone size: few
D gene: -
J gene: TRBJ1-3
CDR3 protein: CASSQGGVGAIYF
CDR3 DNA: TGTGCCAGCAGCCAAGGGGGGGTAGGCGCCATATATTTT

V gene: TRBV27
CDR3 length: 17
clone size: -
D gene: TRBD1
J gene: TRBJ1-5
CDR3 protein: CASSFSTGKSFNQPQHF
CDR3 DNA: TGTGCCAGCAGTTTCTCGACAGGGAAAAGCTTCAATCAGCCCCAGCATTTT

V gene: TRBV6-2/TRBV6-3
CDR3 length: 20
clone size: -
D gene: TRBD2
J gene: TRBJ2-1
CDR3 protein: CASSPAGLAGGQGSYNEQFF
CDR3 DNA: TGTGCCAGCAGCCCAGCGGGACTAGCGGGGGGGCAGGGGTCCTACAATGAGCAGTTCTTC

V gene: TRBV7-9
CDR3 length: 12
clone size: few
D gene: TRBD1
J gene: TRBJ2-7
CDR3 protein: CASRLTGSEQYF
CDR3 DNA: TGTGCCAGCAGATTGACAGGGAGCGAGCAGTACTTC

V gene: TRBV7-9
CDR3 length: 15
clone size: -
D gene: TRBD1
J gene: TRBJ2-2
CDR3 protein: CASSPRQGNSGELFF
CDR3 DNA: TGTGCCAGCAGCCCGCGACAGGGTAACAGCGGGGAGCTGTTTTTT

V gene: TRBV10-3
CDR3 length: 13
clone size: -
D gene: TRBD2
J gene: TRBJ2-1
CDR3 protein: CAIRPGGPNEQFF
CDR3 DNA: TGTGCCATCCGGCCGGGGGGGCCTAATGAGCAGTTCTTC

V gene: TRBV6-2/TRBV6-3
CDR3 length: 17
clone size: -
D gene: TRBD2
J gene: TRBJ2-7
CDR3 protein: CASSYLLAGGRFGEQYF
CDR3 DNA: TGTGCCAGCAGTTACCTACTAGCGGGGGGGCGCTTCGGCGAGCAGTACTTC